The 5 T cell receptor beta chains reported below all come from one sample, sequenced in a study of shared clonotypes between healthy human individuals. Method: immunoSEQ multiplex PCR; TCRdb's copy keeps in-frame clones and lacks some. Counted here are about 1.1 million clones, approximately 78% occurring once; the ten biggest clones make up 0.5% to 0.6%. Sequencing used memory CD4+ T cells from PBMCs. Subset: CD45RA-negative fraction. The receptors originated from a man aged 18 to 29 in good health. Some clones in this sample may be carry-over from other donors' samples.

A few counts support this clone. The gene calls are TRBV5-1 and TRBJ2-1, with D perhaps matching TRBD1 (5 bases). The CDR3 contains 17 residues. Germline V gene data show CDR1 as SGHRS and CDR2 as YFSETQ. V was cut by 0 bases and J by 0 bases, with 13 bases left in between. CDR3 amino acids: CASSLVPRQSSYNEQFF. CDR3 nucleotides: TGCGCCAGCAGCTTGGTTCCTAGACAGAGCTCCTACAATGAGCAGTTCTTC. Drawing the rest from reference TRBV5-1 and TRBJ2-1, the complete variable domain is KAGVTQTPRYLIKTRGQQVTLSCSPISGHRSVSWYQQTPGQGLQFLFEYFSETQRNKGNFPGRFSGRQFSNSRSEMNVSTLELGDSALYLCASSLVPRQSSYNEQFFGPGTRLTVL.

The V and J genes are TRBV2 and TRBJ1-2; maybe TRBD1 (5 bases). Trimming took 3 bases from V and 2 from J, leaving 10 bases between them. This CDR3 region has 14 residues. Germline V gene data show CDR1 as SNHLY and CDR2 as FYNNEI. The CDR3: CASSDGGFNYGYTF. In DNA form, the CDR3 reads TGTGCCAGCAGTGACGGGGGGTTCAACTATGGCTACACCTTC.

The genes are TRBV27 and TRBJ2-1; 10 bases line up with TRBD1. Germline CDR1 is MNHEY and CDR2 is SMNVEV (reference sequence). The junction had 8 bases not matched to a gene; V was cut back by 5 bases and J by 7 bases. This CDR3 has 15 amino acids. CDR3 DNA sequence: TGTGCCAGCAGTCCTCGACAGGGGGCGGAAAATGAGCAGTTCTTC. Protein sequence: CASSPRQGAENEQFF.

DNA of the CDR3: TGCGCCAGCAGCCACCGACAGGGTCGGGACGATGGCTACACCTTC. Translation gives CASSHRQGRDDGYTF. This chain connects TRBV4-1 to TRBJ1-2; 7 bases are shared with TRBD1. The germline V gene has CDR1 MGHRA and CDR2 YSYEKL. The CDR3 loop spans 15 amino acids. Trimming cost V 3 bases and J 6 bases; bases outside gene matches: 10.

This chain connects TRBV28 to TRBJ2-7; 14 bases are a match to TRBD2. J gave up 2 bases and V 5 bases, and 11 bases lay outside the gene matches. The CDR3 length is 18 residues. Germline V gene data show CDR1 as MDHEN and CDR2 as SYDVKM. The DNA of the CDR3 is TGTGCCAGCAGTGACCGTCGGGGACTAGCGGGAGTAACCTACGAGCAGTACTTC. It yields the protein CASSDRRGLAGVTYEQYF. The full variable domain, its missing parts supplied by reference TRBV28 and TRBJ2-7, is DVKVTQSSRYLVKRTGEKVFLECVQDMDHENMFWYRQDPGLGLRLIYFSYDVKMKEKGDIPEGYSVSREKKERFSLILESASTNQTSMYLCASSDRRGLAGVTYEQYFGPGTRLTVT.